This passage covers 6 T cell receptor beta chains from one sample sequenced in a study of blood T cell repertoires in COVID-19. Libraries were prepared by immunoSEQ multiplex PCR; TCRdb keeps only in-frame clonotypes and omits some of them. The sample has hundreds of thousands of clones; roughly four fifths are singletons. Sequenced: PBMCs or T cells enriched from blood (not recorded which). The receptors were sampled from a man aged 40-50 years who had been exposed to COVID-19.

The chain carries TRBV10-3 and TRBJ1-5; 9 bases are a match to TRBD1. Germline loops: CDR1 ENHRY, CDR2 SYGVKD. The CDR3 runs 14 residues. V shed 4 bases, J shed 4 bases, and the junction held 2 bases outside the gene matches. The CDR3: CAISADRGNQPQHF. Written as DNA, the CDR3 is TGTGCCATCAGTGCGGACAGGGGTAATCAGCCCCAGCATTTT.

This chain connects TRBV3-1 (or the pseudogene TRBV3-2) to TRBJ1-5, with no clear D. V was pared by 1 base and J by 7 bases, with 8 bases between. CDR3 length: 13 residues. Per the germline V gene, CDR1 is LGHDT and CDR2 is YNNKEL (reference sequence). The CDR3: CASSQAERQPQHF. In DNA, the CDR3 is TGTGCCAGCAGCCAAGCTGAGCGACAGCCCCAGCATTTT.

The V call is TRBV25-1, the J call TRBJ2-7; D might be TRBD2 (5 bases). Trimming shortened V by 3 bases and J by 2 bases, and 8 bases separated the two germline ends. CDR3 length equals 13 residues. CDR1 MGHDK and CDR2 SYGVNS come from the germline V gene. The DNA of the CDR3 is TGTGCCAGCAGTGAGAGGGCCCCCTACGAGCAGTACTTC. As protein: CASSERAPYEQYF.

The chain couples TRBV30 to TRBJ2-7; 12 nucleotides line up with TRBD2. V trimming: 0 bases; J trimming: 1 base; junction bases outside the gene matches: 7. This CDR3 has 17 amino acids. Germline V CDR1 and CDR2: GTSNPN, SVGIG (reference sequence). The CDR3 protein is CAWSVWRTSGTSYEQYF. The CDR3 DNA reads TGTGCCTGGAGTGTTTGGCGGACTAGCGGGACGTCCTACGAGCAGTACTTC.

V is TRBV4-1 and J is TRBJ1-1; D unclear. V was shortened by 9 bases and J by 1 base, with 12 bases between the two germline ends. This CDR3 spans 13 amino acids. Per germline, CDR1 MGHRA and CDR2 YSYEKL. This chain's CDR3 is CASKQTENTEAFF. In DNA form, the CDR3 reads TGCGCCAGTAAGCAAACCGAGAACACTGAAGCTTTCTTT.

The rearrangement joins TRBV12-3 or TRBV12-4 to TRBJ1-1; D gene unclear. Trimming took off 6 bases at V and 6 bases at J, with 14 bases between the two ends. This CDR3 spans 13 amino acids. The CDR3 spells CASRTVPLAEAFF. CDR3 nucleotides: TGTGCCAGCAGAACGGTCCCGCTGGCTGAAGCTTTCTTT.